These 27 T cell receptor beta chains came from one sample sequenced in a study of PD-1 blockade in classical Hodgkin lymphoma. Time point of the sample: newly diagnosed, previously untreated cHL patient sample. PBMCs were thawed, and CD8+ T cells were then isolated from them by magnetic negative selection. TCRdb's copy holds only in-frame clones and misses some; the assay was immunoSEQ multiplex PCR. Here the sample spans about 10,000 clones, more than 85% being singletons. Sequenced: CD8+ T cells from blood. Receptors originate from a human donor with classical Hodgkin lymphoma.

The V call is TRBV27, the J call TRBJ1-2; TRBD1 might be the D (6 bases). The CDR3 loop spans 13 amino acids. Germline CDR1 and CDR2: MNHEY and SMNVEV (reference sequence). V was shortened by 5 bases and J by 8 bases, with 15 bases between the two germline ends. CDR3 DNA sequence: TGTGCCAGCAGTACAGTCAGGGGTTGGGGCTACACCTTC. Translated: CASSTVRGWGYTF.

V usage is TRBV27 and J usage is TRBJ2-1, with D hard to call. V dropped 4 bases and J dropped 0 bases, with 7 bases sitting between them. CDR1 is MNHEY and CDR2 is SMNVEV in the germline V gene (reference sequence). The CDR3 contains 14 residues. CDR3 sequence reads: CASSYGSSYNEQFF. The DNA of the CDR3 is TGTGCCAGCAGTTACGGCAGCTCCTACAATGAGCAGTTCTTC.

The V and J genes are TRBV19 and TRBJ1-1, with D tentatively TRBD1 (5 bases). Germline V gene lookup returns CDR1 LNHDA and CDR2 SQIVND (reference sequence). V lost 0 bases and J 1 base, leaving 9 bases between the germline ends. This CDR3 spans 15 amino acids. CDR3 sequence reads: CASSIDGGRNTEAFF. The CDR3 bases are TGTGCCAGTAGTATAGACGGGGGTCGGAACACTGAAGCTTTCTTT.

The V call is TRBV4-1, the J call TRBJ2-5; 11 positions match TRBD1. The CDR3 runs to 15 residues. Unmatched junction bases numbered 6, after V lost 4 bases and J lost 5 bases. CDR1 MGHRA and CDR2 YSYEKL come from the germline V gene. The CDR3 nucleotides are TGCGCCAGCAGCCGAGGACAGGGGGCCCTTGAGACCCAGTACTTC. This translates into CASSRGQGALETQYF.

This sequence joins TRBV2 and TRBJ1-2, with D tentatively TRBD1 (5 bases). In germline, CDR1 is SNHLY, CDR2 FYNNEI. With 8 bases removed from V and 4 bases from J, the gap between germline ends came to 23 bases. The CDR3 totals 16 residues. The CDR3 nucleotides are TGTGCCAGCCTACCTACCCTGGACCAGGGTGTCTATGGCTACACCTTC. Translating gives CASLPTLDQGVYGYTF.

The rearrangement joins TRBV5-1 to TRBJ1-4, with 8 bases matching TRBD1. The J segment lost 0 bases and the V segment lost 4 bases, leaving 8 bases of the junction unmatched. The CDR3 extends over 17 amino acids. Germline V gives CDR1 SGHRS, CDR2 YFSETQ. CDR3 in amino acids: CASSLTTGVATNEKLFF. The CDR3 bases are TGCGCCAGCAGCCTTACGACAGGGGTTGCAACTAATGAAAAACTGTTTTTT.

CDR3 in DNA: TGTGCCATCAGTGCTTCGGGAGGGGACACCGGGGAGCTGTTTTTT. Encoded protein: CAISASGGDTGELFF. The V and J genes are TRBV10-3 and TRBJ2-2; 8 nucleotides line up with TRBD2. With V trimmed by 4 bases and J by 3 bases, 4 bases remained unmatched. This CDR3 comprises 15 residues. Germline values: CDR1 ENHRY, CDR2 SYGVKD.

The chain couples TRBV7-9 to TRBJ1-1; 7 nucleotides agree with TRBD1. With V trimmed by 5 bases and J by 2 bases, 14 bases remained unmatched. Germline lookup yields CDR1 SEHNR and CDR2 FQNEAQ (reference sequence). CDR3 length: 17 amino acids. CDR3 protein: CASSTRTRGGLNTEAFF. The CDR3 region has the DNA TGTGCCAGCAGCACCCGGACCCGAGGGGGCCTTAACACTGAAGCTTTCTTT.

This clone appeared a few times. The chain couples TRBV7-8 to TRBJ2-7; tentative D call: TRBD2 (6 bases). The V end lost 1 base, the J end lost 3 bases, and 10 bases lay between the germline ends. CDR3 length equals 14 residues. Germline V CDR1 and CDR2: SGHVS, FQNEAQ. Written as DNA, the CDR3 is TGTGCCAGCAGCTTAGGACTAGACCTCTACGAGCAGTACTTC. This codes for CASSLGLDLYEQYF.

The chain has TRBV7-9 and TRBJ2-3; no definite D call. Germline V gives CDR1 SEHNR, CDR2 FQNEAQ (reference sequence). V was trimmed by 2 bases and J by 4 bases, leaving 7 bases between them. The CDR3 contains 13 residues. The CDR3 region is CASSLPVSDTQYF. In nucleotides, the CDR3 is TGTGCCAGCAGCTTACCAGTCTCAGATACGCAGTATTTT.

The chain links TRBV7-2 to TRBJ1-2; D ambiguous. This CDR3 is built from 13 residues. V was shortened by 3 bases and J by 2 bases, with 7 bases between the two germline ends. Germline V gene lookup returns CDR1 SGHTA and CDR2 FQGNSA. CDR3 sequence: CASSFDTNYGYTF. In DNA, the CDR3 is TGTGCCAGCAGCTTCGACACAAACTATGGCTACACCTTC.

This chain's CDR3 is CASSSDRVVYEQYF. CDR3 DNA sequence: TGCGCCAGCAGCTCGGACAGGGTCGTCTACGAGCAGTACTTC. This chain connects TRBV5-1 to TRBJ2-5; 8 bases are shared with TRBD1. The J call may be wrong; the DNA end is better matched by TRBJ2-7. The germline V gene has CDR1 SGHRS and CDR2 YFSETQ. The CDR3 runs to 14 residues.

In nucleotides, the CDR3 is TGTGCCAGCAGTGAAGTCAGCGGGAGGGGTTCAGATACGCAGTATTTT. It codes for CASSEVSGRGSDTQYF. The chain employs TRBV6-1 and TRBJ2-3; 10 bases line up with TRBD2. This CDR3 spans 16 amino acids. Germline values: CDR1 MNHNS, CDR2 SASEGT. V lost 1 base, J lost 4 bases, and 5 bases stayed unmatched.

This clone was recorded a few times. The CDR3, as DNA: TGTGCCAGCAGCTTTTCCCTCAATGGCTACACCTTC. It is translated as CASSFSLNGYTF. This sequence joins TRBV7-9 and TRBJ1-2; D unclear. This CDR3 comprises 12 residues. Trimming took off 3 bases at V and 6 bases at J, with 8 bases between the two ends. CDR1 is SEHNR and CDR2 is FQNEAQ in the germline V gene (reference sequence).

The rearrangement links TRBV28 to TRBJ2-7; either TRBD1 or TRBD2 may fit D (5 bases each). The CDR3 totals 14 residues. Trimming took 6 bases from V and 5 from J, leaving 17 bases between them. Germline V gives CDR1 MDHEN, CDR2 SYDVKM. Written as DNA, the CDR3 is TGTGCCAGCAGCTCCTCGGGACCTCCCAACGAGCAGTACTTC. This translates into CASSSSGPPNEQYF.

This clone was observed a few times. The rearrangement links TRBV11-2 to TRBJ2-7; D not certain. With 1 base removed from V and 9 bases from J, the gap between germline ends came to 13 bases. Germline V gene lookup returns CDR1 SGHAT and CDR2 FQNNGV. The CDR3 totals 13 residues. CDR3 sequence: CASSLGPAAGQYF. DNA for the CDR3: TGTGCCAGCAGCTTAGGGCCGGCCGCTGGGCAGTACTTC.

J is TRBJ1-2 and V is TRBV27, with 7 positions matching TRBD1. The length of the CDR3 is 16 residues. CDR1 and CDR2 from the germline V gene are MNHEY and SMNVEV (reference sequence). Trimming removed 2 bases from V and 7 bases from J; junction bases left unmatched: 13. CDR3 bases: TGTGCCAGCAGTTTAATGTCACCCGGAGGGGGCGGTGGCTACACCTTC. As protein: CASSLMSPGGGGGYTF.

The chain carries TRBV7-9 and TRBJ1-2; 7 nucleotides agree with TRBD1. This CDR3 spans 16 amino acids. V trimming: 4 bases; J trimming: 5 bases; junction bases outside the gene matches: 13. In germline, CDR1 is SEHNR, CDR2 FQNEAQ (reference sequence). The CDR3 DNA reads TGTGCCAGCAGCTCATCACCCAGGGGGGTCGGGTATGGCTACACCTTC. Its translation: CASSSSPRGVGYGYTF.

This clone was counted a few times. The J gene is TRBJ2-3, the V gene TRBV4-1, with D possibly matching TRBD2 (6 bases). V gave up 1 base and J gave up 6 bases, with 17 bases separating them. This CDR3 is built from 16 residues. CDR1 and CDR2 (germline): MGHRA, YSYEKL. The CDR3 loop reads CASSQVAGPPGDTQYF. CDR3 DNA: TGCGCCAGCAGCCAAGTCGCGGGACCGCCGGGGGATACGCAGTATTTT.

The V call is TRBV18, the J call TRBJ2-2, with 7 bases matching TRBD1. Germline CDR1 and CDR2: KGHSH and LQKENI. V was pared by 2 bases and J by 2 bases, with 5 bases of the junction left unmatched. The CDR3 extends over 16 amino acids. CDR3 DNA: TGTGCCAGCTCACCAGGGACAGCCCTAAACACCGGGGAGCTGTTTTTT. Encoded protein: CASSPGTALNTGELFF.

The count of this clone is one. This CDR3 reads CASSLASGNTEAFF. Here the CDR3 DNA reads TGCGCCAGCAGCTTGGCCTCAGGGAACACTGAAGCTTTCTTT. The chain is built from TRBV5-1 and TRBJ1-1; D remains ambiguous. The V end was cut by 0 bases, the J end by 1 base, with 7 bases between. The CDR3 totals 14 residues. Germline V gene sequence: CDR1 SGHRS, CDR2 YFSETQ.

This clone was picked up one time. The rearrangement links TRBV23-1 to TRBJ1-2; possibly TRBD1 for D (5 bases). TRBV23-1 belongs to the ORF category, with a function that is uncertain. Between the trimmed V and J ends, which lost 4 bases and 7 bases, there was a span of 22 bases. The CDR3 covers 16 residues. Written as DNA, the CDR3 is TGCGCCAGCAGTCGGCAGGGAGAGAGGACTCGGGCTGGCTACACCTTC. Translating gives CASSRQGERTRAGYTF.

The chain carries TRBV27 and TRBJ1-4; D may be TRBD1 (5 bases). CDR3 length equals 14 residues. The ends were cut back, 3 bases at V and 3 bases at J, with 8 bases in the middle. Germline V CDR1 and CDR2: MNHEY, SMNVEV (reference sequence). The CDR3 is CASSLLGANEKLFF. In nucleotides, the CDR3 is TGTGCCAGCAGTTTGTTGGGGGCTAATGAAAAACTGTTTTTT.

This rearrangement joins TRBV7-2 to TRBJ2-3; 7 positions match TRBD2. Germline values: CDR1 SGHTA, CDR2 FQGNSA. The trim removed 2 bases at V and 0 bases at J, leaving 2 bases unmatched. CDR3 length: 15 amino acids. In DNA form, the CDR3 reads TGTGCCAGCAGCTTACTCGGGGGGAGCACAGATACGCAGTATTTT. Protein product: CASSLLGGSTDTQYF.

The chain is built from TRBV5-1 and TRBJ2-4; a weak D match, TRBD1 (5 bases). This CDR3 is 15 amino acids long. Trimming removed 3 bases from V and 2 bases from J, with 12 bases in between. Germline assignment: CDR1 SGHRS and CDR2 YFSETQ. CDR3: CASSSGYLPKNIQYF. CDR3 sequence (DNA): TGCGCCAGCAGCTCAGGGTACCTACCCAAAAACATTCAGTACTTC.

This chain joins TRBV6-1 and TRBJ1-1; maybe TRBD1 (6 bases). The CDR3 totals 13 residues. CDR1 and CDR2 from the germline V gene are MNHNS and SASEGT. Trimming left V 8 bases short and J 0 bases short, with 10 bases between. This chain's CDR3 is CASLDRLNTEAFF. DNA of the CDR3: TGTGCCAGCCTTGACAGGTTGAACACTGAAGCTTTCTTT.

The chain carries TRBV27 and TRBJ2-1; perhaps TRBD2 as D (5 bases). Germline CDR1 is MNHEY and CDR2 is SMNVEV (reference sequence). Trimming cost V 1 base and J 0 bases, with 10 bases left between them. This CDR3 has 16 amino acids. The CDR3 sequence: CASSLWSGSSYNEQFF. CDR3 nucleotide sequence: TGTGCCAGCAGTTTATGGTCGGGGAGCTCCTACAATGAGCAGTTCTTC.